Below are 5 T cell receptor beta chains sequenced from a single sample in a study of shared clonotypes between healthy human individuals. Only in-frame clones appear in the TCRdb table, and some are missing; sequencing was by immunoSEQ multiplex PCR. The table has some 1,900,000 clones, roughly 94% seen once; the top ten hold less than 1.5%. CD45RO negativity and positive selection for CCR7 defined naive CD8 cells, a population that excluded terminally differentiated effector memory CD45RA+ cells. Sequenced: naive CD8+ T cells sorted from blood. The receptors come from a man between 18 and 35 years old in good health.

J is TRBJ2-2 and V is TRBV25-1; D not resolved. Between the trimmed V and J ends, which lost 5 bases and 6 bases, there was a span of 7 bases. The germline V gene has CDR1 MGHDK and CDR2 SYGVNS. The CDR3 is made up of 12 amino acids. The CDR3 DNA reads as TGTGCCAGCAGTAGGGTTGCCGGGGAGCTGTTTTTT. As protein: CASSRVAGELFF.

This clone was observed a single time. The chain combines TRBV10-1 with TRBJ2-1, with TRBD2 matching 10 bases. CDR3 length: 14 residues. Germline assignment: CDR1 WNHNN and CDR2 SYGVQD (reference sequence). V shed 3 bases, J shed 8 bases, and the junction held 4 bases outside the gene matches. The CDR3 region has the DNA TGCGCCAGCAGTGAACAGCGGGAGGGCCATGAGCAGTTCTTC. It is translated as CASSEQREGHEQFF.

The chain employs TRBV10-3 and TRBJ2-1, with D possibly matching TRBD2 (5 bases). Germline values: CDR1 ENHRY, CDR2 SYGVKD. The CDR3 has 11 amino acids. The V gene lost 3 bases and the J gene lost 8 bases, with 5 bases spanning the gap. The CDR3 spells CAISDSDEQFF. Here the CDR3 DNA reads TGTGCCATCAGTGATAGCGATGAGCAGTTCTTC.

The chain employs TRBV13 and TRBJ2-2; D call uncertain. Trimming removed 4 bases from V and 6 bases from J, with 9 bases in between. The CDR3 has 13 residues. The germline CDR1 and CDR2 sequences are PRHDT and FYEKMQ (reference sequence). CDR3 region: CASSSGDAGELFF. The CDR3, as DNA: TGTGCCAGCAGCTCAGGAGATGCCGGGGAGCTGTTTTTT.

The chain has TRBV10-1 and TRBJ2-3; D may be TRBD1 (6 bases). Trimming pared 4 bases from V and 5 bases from J, leaving 13 bases between. Germline loops: CDR1 WNHNN, CDR2 SYGVQD (reference sequence). The CDR3 spans 14 residues. The CDR3 DNA sequence: TGCGCCAGCAGTGGAGCCGGGGACATAGATACGCAGTATTTT. It translates to CASSGAGDIDTQYF.